This T cell receptor beta chain is from a study of shared clonotypes between healthy human individuals. Study-level background: Donor composition was a couple of women and a few men, aged 18 to 49. Regarding the study as a whole: Relative to memory subsets, naive subsets generally showed larger estimated richness.

As to this clone: What it recognizes is unknown.

Here immunoSEQ multiplex PCR was the method, and the copy in TCRdb shows in-frame clones only, minus some. The sample yields a few million clones, 90% to 95% seen once. Looked up from germline, CDR1 is MDHEN and CDR2 is SYDVKM. Trimming pared 5 bases from V and 3 bases from J, leaving 17 bases between. The CDR3 extends over 15 amino acids. Source material: naive CD4+ T cells from PBMCs. Subset given: CD45RA+ positively selected. The chain employs TRBV28 and TRBJ2-7; D assignment may be TRBD1 or TRBD2 (5 bases each). This clonotype originated in a man younger than 35 in good health. Some clones in this sample may be carry-over from other donors' samples. The CDR3 spells CASSAPGTYSYEQYF. DNA for the CDR3: TGTGCCAGCAGTGCACCCGGGACGTATAGCTACGAGCAGTACTTC.